A single sample is the source of the 7 T cell receptor beta chains below, sequenced in a study of technical replicates of blood from a handful of donors (dated by TCRdb to 2017 to 2019). The method was the immunoSEQ multiplex PCR assay. In its TCRdb copy, this immuneACCESS table keeps in-frame sequences only and misses some clones. Where compared with another copy, unresolved V genes explain less than half of these, and the others have no known cause. Present in this sample are 85,000 to 100,000 clones, 95% of which were seen just once. The ten largest clonotypes hold 0.2% to 0.25% of the sample. The specimen sequenced was T cells isolated from PBMCs. The receptors were sampled from a human donor in good health.

The chain carries TRBV2 and TRBJ2-1, with 14 bases that match TRBD2. This CDR3 is built from 13 residues. V lost 10 bases to trimming and J lost 8 bases; unmatched junction nucleotides: 4. From germline, CDR1 is SNHLY and CDR2 FYNNEI. This CDR3 reads CAMTSGRGDEQFF. The CDR3 DNA reads TGTGCCATGACTAGCGGGAGGGGGGATGAGCAGTTCTTC.

The CDR3 DNA sequence: TGTGCCAGCAGCTCGGGACATCTAGCCAAAAACATTCAGTACTTC. Amino acid sequence: CASSSGHLAKNIQYF. This chain uses TRBV5-4 with TRBJ2-4, with D tentatively TRBD1 (6 bases). The CDR3 is 15 amino acids. Germline values: CDR1 SGHNT, CDR2 YYREEE (reference sequence). Trimming shortened V by 3 bases and J by 0 bases, and 10 bases separated the two germline ends.

The rearrangement links TRBV7-8 to TRBJ1-1; D gene uncertain. Germline assignment: CDR1 SGHVS and CDR2 FQNEAQ. The CDR3 loop spans 13 amino acids. Trimming left V 5 bases short and J 5 bases short, with 12 bases between. The CDR3 DNA reads TGTGCCAGCAGCCTAGAAAGGGAGACTGAAGCTTTCTTT. It codes for CASSLERETEAFF.

The rearrangement uses TRBV19 and TRBJ2-7; 8 bases are a match to TRBD1. CDR1 and CDR2 from the germline V gene are LNHDA and SQIVND (reference sequence). V dropped 3 bases and J dropped 5; count of bases not matched to a gene: 6. The CDR3 covers 14 residues. Here the CDR3 reads CASSIRTGYHEQYF. Written as DNA, the CDR3 is TGTGCCAGTAGTATCAGGACAGGGTACCACGAGCAGTACTTC.

The chain employs TRBV6-1 and TRBJ1-2; 9 bases map to TRBD1. The CDR3 sequence is 16 residues long. The ends lost 0 bases at V and 5 bases at J; junction bases unmatched: 7. The germline gives CDR1 MNHNS, CDR2 SASEGT. In DNA, the CDR3 is TGTGCCAGCAGTGAAGCGGGGGGACAGGGATTATATGGCTACACCTTC. This translates into CASSEAGGQGLYGYTF.

The rearrangement uses TRBV4-1 and TRBJ2-3; 7 nucleotides agree with TRBD2. Unmatched junction bases numbered 6, after V lost 5 bases and J lost 10 bases. CDR1 is MGHRA and CDR2 is YSYEKL in the germline V gene. The CDR3 is 12 residues long. The CDR3 reads CASSSQAGPQYF. Here the CDR3 DNA reads TGCGCCAGCAGCTCCCAAGCGGGACCGCAGTATTTT.

The V and J genes are TRBV9 and TRBJ2-4, with 8 bases fitting TRBD2. Germline V gives CDR1 SGDLS, CDR2 YYNGEE. V was pared by 0 bases and J by 0 bases, with 2 bases of the junction left unmatched. This CDR3 spans 16 amino acids. The CDR3 region has the DNA TGTGCCAGCAGCGTAGGAGCGGGAGTAGCCAAAAACATTCAGTACTTC. Its translation is CASSVGAGVAKNIQYF. The whole variable domain, filled in from reference TRBV9 and TRBJ2-4, reads DSGVTQTPKHLITATGQRVTLRCSPRSGDLSVYWYQQSLDQGLQFLIQYYNGEERAKGNILERFSAQQFPDLHSELNLSSLELGDSALYFCASSVGAGVAKNIQYFGAGTRLSVL.